This T cell receptor (beta chain) was sequenced during a study of T-cell reconstitution after alpha-beta-depleted transplantation in children. Preparation of the TCRbeta library was carried out with unique molecular identifiers. Via MiXCR, TCRdb re-called the PCR reads, giving one row per CDR3 protein. Seen here are about 540,000 distinct CDR3 sequences, around 16% observed once, and the top ten hold approximately 3%. The germline CDR1 and CDR2 sequences are DFQATT and SNEGSKA (reference sequence). V lost 1 base to trimming and J lost 3 bases, with 16 bases between them. The CDR3 spans 16 residues. This clonotype came up a few times.

This chain links TRBV20-1 with TRBJ2-1; D might be TRBD2 (6 bases). The receptor was isolated from a human donor who donated a stem cell graft to a child with acute lymphoblastic leukemia. The sequencing used PBMCs from the stem cell graft donor, collected from the stem cell graft. CDR3 coding DNA: TGCAGTGCTAGAGGGGGTGGAGTTAGCGGCTACAATGAGCAGTTCTTC. Its translation is CSARGGGVSGYNEQFF.